These 20 T cell receptor beta chains were all obtained from the same sample, sequenced in a study of spatial heterogeneity in lung cancer. Time point indicated: sample taken at primary tumor resection. Tumor, nontumor lung or frozen PBMC supplied whole RNA, sequenced without sorting. One entry per CDR3 protein results from TCRdb running MiXCR on the 5' RACE reads. The sample has around 45,000 distinct CDR3 sequences, 12% seen once; the top ten hold about 43%. Sample: PBMCs, taken at surgery. Receptors were obtained from a female donor with early-stage non-small cell lung cancer.

The rearrangement joins TRBV7-3 to TRBJ2-3, with TRBD2 matching over 9 bases. The germline V gene has CDR1 SGHTA and CDR2 FQGTGA. The CDR3 runs 18 residues. The junction had 12 bases not matched to a gene; V was cut back by 4 bases and J by 1 base. CDR3 nucleotides: TGTGCCAGCAGCTCCCCAGGCGGGGGGGGACGGGGCACAGATACGCAGTATTTT. Translation gives CASSSPGGGGRGTDTQYF.

This clonotype was seen repeatedly, ten times or more. J is TRBJ1-1 and V is TRBV12-3 or TRBV12-4; D is uncertain. The germline V and J ends were trimmed by 5 bases and 5 bases, with 15 bases remaining between them. CDR3 size: 14 residues. CDR3 protein: CASSNRIKRTEAFF. The CDR3 DNA follows: TGTGCCAGCAGTAATAGAATAAAGAGGACTGAAGCTTTCTTT.

The chain links TRBV7-9 to TRBJ2-7; D uncertain. The CDR3 runs 13 residues. Germline assignment: CDR1 SEHNR and CDR2 FQNEAQ (reference sequence). V was pared by 0 bases and J by 2 bases, with 5 bases between. CDR3 in DNA: TGTGCCAGCAGCTTAGCAGGCCCCTACGAGCAGTACTTC. This encodes CASSLAGPYEQYF.

A word on this clonotype: At one end the junction does not follow the germline gene, possibly because of a read error. V is TRBV5-1 and J is TRBJ2-5; the D is unclear. The CDR3 has 15 amino acids. The V gene's germline CDR1 is SGHRS and CDR2 YFSETQ. In nucleotides, the CDR3 is TGCGCCAGCAGCTTGAGGGCGCGCGCCGAAGAGAGCCAGTACTTC. Translation: CASSLRARAEESQYF.

J is TRBJ1-5 and V is TRBV2, with D perhaps TRBD1 (5 bases). CDR3 size: 16 residues. Between the trimmed V and J ends, which lost 2 bases and 0 bases, there was a span of 11 bases. CDR1 is SNHLY and CDR2 is FYNNEI in the germline V gene. CDR3 nucleotides: TGTGCCAGCAGTGAAAGGGGAGACTATAGCAATCAGCCCCAGCATTTT. Amino acid sequence: CASSERGDYSNQPQHF.

As DNA, the CDR3 is TGTGCCAGCAGTAACCCCCTAGACAATGAGCAGTTCTTC. Its translation is CASSNPLDNEQFF. J is TRBJ2-1 and V is TRBV6-5; no reliable D call. Deletions cut 5 bases from V and 5 bases from J, with 10 bases between. Germline CDR1 is MNHEY and CDR2 is SVGAGI. This CDR3 contains 13 residues.

The chain is built from TRBV12-3 or TRBV12-4 and TRBJ1-2, with 11 nucleotides matching TRBD1. V was clipped by 2 bases and J by 7 bases; unmatched bases: 3. CDR3 size: 14 residues. CDR3 protein: CASSLWTGGFGYTF. The CDR3, as DNA: TGTGCCAGCAGTTTATGGACAGGGGGCTTTGGCTACACCTTC.

V usage is TRBV6-6 and J usage is TRBJ1-1; weak D call: TRBD1 (5 bases). Germline CDR1 and CDR2: MNHNY and SVGAGI (reference sequence). The V and J ends lost 5 bases and 6 bases respectively, with 19 bases between them. The CDR3 contains 15 residues. CDR3 DNA sequence: TGTGCCAGCAGTAGCAATATTCAGGGAGGGGCTGAAGCTTTCTTT. It codes for CASSSNIQGGAEAFF.

This clonotype was observed a few times. The chain has TRBV7-2 and TRBJ2-5; 7 nucleotides match TRBD2. Germline CDR1 reads SGHTA; CDR2 reads FQGNSA. Trimming cost V 5 bases and J 1 base; bases outside gene matches: 4. The CDR3 is 14 amino acids. In DNA form, the CDR3 reads TGTGCCAGCAGCCGGACTAGATTCCAAGAGACCCAGTACTTC. This codes for CASSRTRFQETQYF.

This rearrangement joins TRBV7-9 to TRBJ2-2; perhaps D is TRBD1 or TRBD2 (6 bases each). The V and J ends lost 6 bases and 1 base respectively, with 18 bases between them. Germline CDR1 SEHNR, CDR2 FQNEAQ (reference sequence). This CDR3 spans 17 amino acids. CDR3 bases: TGTGCCAGCAGGGCAGGTGCGGGACACTTGAACACCGGGGAGCTGTTTTTT. It encodes CASRAGAGHLNTGELFF.

This clonotype was detected only a few times. The genes are TRBV2 and TRBJ2-6; a weak D match, TRBD1 (6 bases). V was clipped by 6 bases and J by 1 base, with 10 bases between them. The CDR3 runs 15 residues. Germline V gives CDR1 SNHLY, CDR2 FYNNEI. This chain's CDR3 is CASRTQGSGANVLTF. In DNA, the CDR3 is TGTGCCAGCAGAACCCAGGGGTCTGGGGCCAACGTCCTGACTTTC.

Ten or more counts support this clonotype. This chain joins TRBV7-2 and TRBJ2-5; 13 bases fit TRBD2. Germline CDR1 SGHTA, CDR2 FQGNSA. V gave up 5 bases and J gave up 2 bases; unmatched junction bases: 11. This CDR3 has 18 amino acids. CDR3 in amino acids: CASSPQTSGGNIQETQYF. CDR3 nucleotides: TGTGCCAGCAGCCCCCAGACTAGCGGGGGGAACATTCAAGAGACCCAGTACTTC.

This clonotype was picked up a small number of times. This chain uses TRBV2 with TRBJ2-3; TRBD2 matches at 9 bases. V dropped 6 bases and J dropped 2; count of bases not matched to a gene: 9. Germline V gene lookup returns CDR1 SNHLY and CDR2 FYNNEI. CDR3 size: 16 residues. CDR3 region: CASSPGLAGITDTQYF. DNA of the CDR3: TGTGCCAGCAGCCCGGGGCTAGCGGGGATCACAGATACGCAGTATTTT.

Ten or more counts support this clonotype. The chain carries TRBV7-2 and TRBJ2-7; D assignment may be TRBD1 or TRBD2 (6 bases each). The CDR3 has 17 amino acids. From germline, CDR1 is SGHTA and CDR2 FQGNSA. Trimming removed 1 base from V and 0 bases from J, with 16 bases in between. Written as DNA, the CDR3 is TGTGCCAGCAGCTTAGGGGGGGCCGGCAGGGCCTCCTACGAGCAGTACTTC. Translating gives CASSLGGAGRASYEQYF.

This clonotype was recorded many times. This chain uses TRBV6-5 with TRBJ1-1; 10 bases match TRBD1. The CDR3 is 13 residues long. V trimming: 6 bases; J trimming: 5 bases; junction bases outside the gene matches: 3. Germline CDR1 reads MNHEY; CDR2 reads SVGAGI. CDR3 bases: TGTGCCAGCAGCTTGGGACAGGGGACTGAAGCTTTCTTT. This sequence encodes CASSLGQGTEAFF.

The chain recombines TRBV7-9 with TRBJ2-5, with D hard to call. The germline CDR1 and CDR2 sequences are SEHNR and FQNEAQ (reference sequence). The CDR3 length is 12 residues. Between the trimmed V and J ends, which lost 4 bases and 2 bases, there was a span of 5 bases. This CDR3 reads CASSWGQETQYF. CDR3 nucleotide sequence: TGTGCCAGCAGCTGGGGTCAAGAGACCCAGTACTTC.

This clonotype was recorded a few times. The chain combines TRBV29-1 with TRBJ1-4; tentative D call: TRBD1 (6 bases). The V gene lost 4 bases and the J gene lost 6 bases, with 9 bases spanning the gap. Germline V gives CDR1 SQVTM, CDR2 ANQGSEA. CDR3 length: 12 amino acids. The CDR3 bases are TGCAGCGTTGTACAGGGTGATGAAAAACTGTTTTTT. It specifies CSVVQGDEKLFF.

The rearrangement joins TRBV19 to TRBJ2-2; tentative D call: TRBD2 (6 bases). V was shortened by 6 bases and J by 4 bases, with 9 bases between the two germline ends. Germline-derived CDR1 and CDR2 are LNHDA and SQIVND (reference sequence). CDR3 length: 13 amino acids. The CDR3 protein is CASREGITGELFF. In DNA, the CDR3 is TGTGCCAGTAGGGAGGGAATCACCGGGGAGCTGTTTTTT.

This sequence joins TRBV12-5 and TRBJ2-7; 12 bases are a match to TRBD1. Germline trimming cut 5 bases from V and 4 bases from J; bases unmatched to any gene: 9. The germline V gene encodes CDR1 LGHNT and CDR2 FRNRAP. There are 16 residues in the CDR3. The CDR3 protein is CASGPGGQGAGYEQYF. For the CDR3, the DNA is TGTGCTAGTGGTCCTGGGGGACAGGGGGCGGGTTACGAGCAGTACTTC.

The chain carries TRBV12-3 or TRBV12-4 and TRBJ1-4; D remains ambiguous. The CDR3 has 17 residues. Deletions cut 6 bases from V and 5 bases from J, with 22 bases between. This CDR3 reads CASSLKILEWGNEKLFF. The CDR3 nucleotides read TGTGCCAGCAGCCTTAAAATCCTCGAATGGGGAAATGAAAAACTGTTTTTT.